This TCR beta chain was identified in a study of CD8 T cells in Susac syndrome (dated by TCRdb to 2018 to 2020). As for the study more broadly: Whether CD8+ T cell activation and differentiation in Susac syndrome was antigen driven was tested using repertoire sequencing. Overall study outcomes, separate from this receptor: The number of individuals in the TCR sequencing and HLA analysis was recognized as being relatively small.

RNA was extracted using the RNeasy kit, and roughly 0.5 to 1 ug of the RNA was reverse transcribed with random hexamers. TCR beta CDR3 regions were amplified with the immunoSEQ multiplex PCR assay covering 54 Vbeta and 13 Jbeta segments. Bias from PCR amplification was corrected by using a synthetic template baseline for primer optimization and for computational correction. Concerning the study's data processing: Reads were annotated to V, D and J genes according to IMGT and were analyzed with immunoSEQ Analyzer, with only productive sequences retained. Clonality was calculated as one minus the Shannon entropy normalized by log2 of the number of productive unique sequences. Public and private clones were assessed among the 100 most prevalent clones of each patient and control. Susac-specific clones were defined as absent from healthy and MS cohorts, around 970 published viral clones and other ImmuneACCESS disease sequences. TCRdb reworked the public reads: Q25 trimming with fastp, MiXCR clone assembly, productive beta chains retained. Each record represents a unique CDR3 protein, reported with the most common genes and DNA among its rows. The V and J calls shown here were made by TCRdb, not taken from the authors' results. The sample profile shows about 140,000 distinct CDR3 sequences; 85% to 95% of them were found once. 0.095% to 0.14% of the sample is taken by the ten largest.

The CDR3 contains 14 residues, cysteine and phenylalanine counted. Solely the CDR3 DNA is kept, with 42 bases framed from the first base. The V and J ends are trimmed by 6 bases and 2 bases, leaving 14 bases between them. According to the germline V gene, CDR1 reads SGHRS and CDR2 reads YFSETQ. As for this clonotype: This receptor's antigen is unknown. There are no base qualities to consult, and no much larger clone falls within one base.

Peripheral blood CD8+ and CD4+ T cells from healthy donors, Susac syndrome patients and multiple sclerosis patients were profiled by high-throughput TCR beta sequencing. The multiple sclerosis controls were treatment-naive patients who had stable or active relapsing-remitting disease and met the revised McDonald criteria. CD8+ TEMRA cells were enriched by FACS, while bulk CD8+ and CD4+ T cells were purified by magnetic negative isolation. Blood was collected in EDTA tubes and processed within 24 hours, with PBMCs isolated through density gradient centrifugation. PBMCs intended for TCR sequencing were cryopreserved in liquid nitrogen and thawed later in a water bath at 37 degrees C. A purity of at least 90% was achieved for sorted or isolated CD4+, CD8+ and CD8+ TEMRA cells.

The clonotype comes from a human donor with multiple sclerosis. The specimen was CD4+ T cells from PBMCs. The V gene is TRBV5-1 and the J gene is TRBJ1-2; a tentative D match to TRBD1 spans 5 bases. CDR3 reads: CASTERDPNYGYTF. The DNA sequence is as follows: TGCGCCAGCACCGAGCGGGACCCGAACTATGGCTACACCTTC. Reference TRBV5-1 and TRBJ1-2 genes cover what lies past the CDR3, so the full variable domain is KAGVTQTPRYLIKTRGQQVTLSCSPISGHRSVSWYQQTPGQGLQFLFEYFSETQRNKGNFPGRFSGRQFSNSRSEMNVSTLELGDSALYLCASTERDPNYGYTFGSGTRLTVV.